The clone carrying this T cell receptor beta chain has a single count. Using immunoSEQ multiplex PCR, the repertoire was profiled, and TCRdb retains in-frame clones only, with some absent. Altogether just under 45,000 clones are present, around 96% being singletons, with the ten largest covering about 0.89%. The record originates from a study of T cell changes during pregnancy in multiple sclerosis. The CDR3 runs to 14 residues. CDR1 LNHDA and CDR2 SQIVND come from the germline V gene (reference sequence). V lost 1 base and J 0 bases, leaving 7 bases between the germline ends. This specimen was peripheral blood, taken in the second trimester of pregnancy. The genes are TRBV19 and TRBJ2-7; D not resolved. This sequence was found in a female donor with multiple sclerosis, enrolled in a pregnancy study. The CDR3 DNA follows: TGTGCCAGTAGTATAGGAGTTAGCTCCTACGAGCAGTACTTC. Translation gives CASSIGVSSYEQYF. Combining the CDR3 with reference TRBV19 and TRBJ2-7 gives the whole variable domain DGGITQSPKYLFRKEGQNVTLSCEQNLNHDAMYWYRQDPGQGLRLIYYSQIVNDFQKGDIAEGYSVSREKKESFPLTVTSAQKNPTAFYLCASSIGVSSYEQYFGPGTRLTVT.